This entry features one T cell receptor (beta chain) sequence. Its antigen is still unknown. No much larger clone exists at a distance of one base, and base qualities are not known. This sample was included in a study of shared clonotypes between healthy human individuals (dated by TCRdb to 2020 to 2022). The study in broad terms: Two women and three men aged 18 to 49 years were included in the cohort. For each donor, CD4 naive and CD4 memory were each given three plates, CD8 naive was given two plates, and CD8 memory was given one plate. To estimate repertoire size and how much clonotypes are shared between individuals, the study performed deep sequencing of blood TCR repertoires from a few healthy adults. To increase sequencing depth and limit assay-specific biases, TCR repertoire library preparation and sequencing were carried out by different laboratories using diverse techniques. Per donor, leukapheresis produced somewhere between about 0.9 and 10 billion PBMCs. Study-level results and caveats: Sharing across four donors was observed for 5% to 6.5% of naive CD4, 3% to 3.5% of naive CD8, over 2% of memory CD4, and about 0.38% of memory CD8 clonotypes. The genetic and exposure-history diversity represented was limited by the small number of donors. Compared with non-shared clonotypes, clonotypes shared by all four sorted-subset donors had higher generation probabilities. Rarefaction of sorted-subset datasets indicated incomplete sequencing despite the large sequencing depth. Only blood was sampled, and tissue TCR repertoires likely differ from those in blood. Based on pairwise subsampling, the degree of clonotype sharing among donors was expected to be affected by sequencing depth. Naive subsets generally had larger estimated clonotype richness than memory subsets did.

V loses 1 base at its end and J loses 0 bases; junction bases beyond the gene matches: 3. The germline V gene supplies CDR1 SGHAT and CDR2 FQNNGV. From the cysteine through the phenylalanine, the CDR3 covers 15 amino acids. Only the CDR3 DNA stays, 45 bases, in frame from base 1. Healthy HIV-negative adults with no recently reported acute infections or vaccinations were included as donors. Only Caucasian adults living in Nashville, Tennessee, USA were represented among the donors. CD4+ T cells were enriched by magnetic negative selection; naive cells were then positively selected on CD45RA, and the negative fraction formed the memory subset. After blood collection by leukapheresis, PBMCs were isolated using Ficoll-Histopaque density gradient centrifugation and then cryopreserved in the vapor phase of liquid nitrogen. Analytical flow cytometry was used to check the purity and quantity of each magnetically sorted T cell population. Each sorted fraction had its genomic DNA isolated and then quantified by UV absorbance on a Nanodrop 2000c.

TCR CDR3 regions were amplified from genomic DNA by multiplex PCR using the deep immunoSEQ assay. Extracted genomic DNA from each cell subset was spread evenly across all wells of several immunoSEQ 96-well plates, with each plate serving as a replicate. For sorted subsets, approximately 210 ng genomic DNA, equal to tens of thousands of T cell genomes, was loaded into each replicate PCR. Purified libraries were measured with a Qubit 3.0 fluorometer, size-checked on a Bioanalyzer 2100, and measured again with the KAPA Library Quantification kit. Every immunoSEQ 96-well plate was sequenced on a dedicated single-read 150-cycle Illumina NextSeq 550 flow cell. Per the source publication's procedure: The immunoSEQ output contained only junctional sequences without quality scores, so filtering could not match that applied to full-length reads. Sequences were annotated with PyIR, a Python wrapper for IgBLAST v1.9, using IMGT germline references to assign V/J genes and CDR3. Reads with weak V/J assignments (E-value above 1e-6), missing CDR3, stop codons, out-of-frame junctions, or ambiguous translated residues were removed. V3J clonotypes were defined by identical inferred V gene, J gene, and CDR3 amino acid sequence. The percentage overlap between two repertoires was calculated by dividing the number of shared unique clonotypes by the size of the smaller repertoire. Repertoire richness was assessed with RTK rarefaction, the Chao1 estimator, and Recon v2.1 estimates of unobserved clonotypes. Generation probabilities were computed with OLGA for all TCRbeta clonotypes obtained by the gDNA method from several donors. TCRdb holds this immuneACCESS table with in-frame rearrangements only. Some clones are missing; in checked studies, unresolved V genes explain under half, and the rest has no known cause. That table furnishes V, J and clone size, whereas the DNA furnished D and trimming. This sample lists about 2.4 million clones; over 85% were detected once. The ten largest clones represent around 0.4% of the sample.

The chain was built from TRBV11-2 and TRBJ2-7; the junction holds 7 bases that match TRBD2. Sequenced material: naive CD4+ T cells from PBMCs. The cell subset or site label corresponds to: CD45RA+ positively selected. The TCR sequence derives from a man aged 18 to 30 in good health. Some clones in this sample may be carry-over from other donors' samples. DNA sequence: TGTGCCAGCAGCTTAGGGGGCGGGAGCTCCTACGAGCAGTACTTC. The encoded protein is CASSLGGGSSYEQYF.